The subject of this entry is one T cell receptor (beta chain). Its matching antigen is unknown. These data are taken from a study of PD-1 blockade in classical Hodgkin lymphoma. Indicated time point: cycle 4 day 1 (C4D1), after five to seven weeks of nivolumab. After autologous stem cell transplantation all patients relapsed, and prior brentuximab vedotin exposure differed between cohorts. This table comes from immunoSEQ multiplex PCR, and its TCRdb copy is limited to in-frame clones, with some not included. Seen here are 20,000 or so clones, roughly 77% observed once, and the top ten hold roughly 20%. Findings and limits, study-wide: In newly diagnosed patients, baseline TCR diversity was reportedly below that of healthy donors. For complete responders, baseline diversity was comparable to that of newly diagnosed patients.

This CDR3 comprises 16 residues. The V end was cut by 0 bases, the J end by 3 bases, with 12 bases between. Germline values: CDR1 LGHNA, CDR2 YNFKEQ. The TCR was taken from a human donor with classical Hodgkin lymphoma. This material consisted of peripheral blood mononuclear cells (PBMCs), taken before the fourth cycle of nivolumab. The V and J genes are TRBV4-2 and TRBJ2-1; D may correspond to TRBD1 or TRBD2 (6 bases each). CDR3 loop: CASSQERGRSYNEQFF. For the CDR3, the DNA is TGTGCCAGCAGCCAAGAAAGGGGGAGGAGCTACAATGAGCAGTTCTTC.